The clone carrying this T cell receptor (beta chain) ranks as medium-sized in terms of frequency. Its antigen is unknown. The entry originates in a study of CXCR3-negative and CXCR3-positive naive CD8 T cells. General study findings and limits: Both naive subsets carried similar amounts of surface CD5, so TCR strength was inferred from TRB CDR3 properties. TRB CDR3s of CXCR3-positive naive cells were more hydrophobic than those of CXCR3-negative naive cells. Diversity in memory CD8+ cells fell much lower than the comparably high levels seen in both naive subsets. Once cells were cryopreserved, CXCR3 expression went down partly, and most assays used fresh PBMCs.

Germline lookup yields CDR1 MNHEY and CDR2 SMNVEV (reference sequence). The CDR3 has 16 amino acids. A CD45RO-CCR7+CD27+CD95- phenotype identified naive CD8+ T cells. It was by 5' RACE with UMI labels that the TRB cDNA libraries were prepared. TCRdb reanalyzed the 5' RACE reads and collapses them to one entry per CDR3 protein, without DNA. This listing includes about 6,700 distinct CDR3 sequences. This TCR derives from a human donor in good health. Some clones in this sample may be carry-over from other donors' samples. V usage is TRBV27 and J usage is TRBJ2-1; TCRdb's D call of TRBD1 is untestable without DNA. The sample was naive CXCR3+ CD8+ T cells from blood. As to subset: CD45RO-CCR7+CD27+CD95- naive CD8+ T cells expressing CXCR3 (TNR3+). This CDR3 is CASSLQRTESYNEQFF.